This T cell receptor beta chain was obtained from a study of shared clonotypes between healthy human individuals. Regarding this clone: Its specificity is not known.

Libraries were prepared by immunoSEQ multiplex PCR; TCRdb keeps only in-frame clonotypes and omits some of them. This table holds about 1,800,000 clones, approximately 94% found once. The V end lost 5 bases, the J end lost 6 bases, and 17 bases lay between the germline ends. Germline CDR1 reads SGHAT; CDR2 reads FQNNGV. This CDR3 comprises 15 residues. Only CD45RO-negative cells positively selected for CCR7 counted as naive CD8 cells, so terminally differentiated effector memory CD45RA+ cells were excluded. Study-wide points: Relative to clonotypes present in all four donors, those not shared had lower generation probabilities. Inspection by rarefaction showed sorted-subset sequencing to be incomplete despite large depth.

The material sequenced was naive CD8+ T cells sorted from blood. The chain uses TRBV11-2 and TRBJ2-1, with D perhaps matching TRBD1 or TRBD2 (5 bases each). The receptor was derived from a man between 18 and 35 years old in good health. The CDR3 bases are TGTGCCAGCAGCCCACGGGGCTCGCCCCCCAATGAGCAGTTCTTC. Its protein product is CASSPRGSPPNEQFF.